These 18 T cell receptor beta chains were sequenced from one sample in a study of a mutant IDH1 vaccine in newly diagnosed glioma. Repertoires were generated with immunoSEQ multiplex PCR, while TCRdb's copy carries only in-frame clones and drops some. This table holds approximately 40,000 clones, around three quarters found once. These TCRs are of unknown antigen specificity. The time point is: week 5, during vaccination. Doses consisted of 300 ug of mutant IDH1 20-mer peptide each, paired with topical imiquimod. The sample was PBMCs, taken from a glioma patient whose treatment included an IDH1 peptide vaccine. These receptors were taken from a man aged 40-49 years with glioma.

V is TRBV4-1 and J is TRBJ2-7; TRBD2 matches at 7 bases. Germline CDR1 MGHRA, CDR2 YSYEKL. CDR3 length: 15 amino acids. Trimming took 0 bases from V and 4 from J; bases not matched to a gene: 6. CDR3 in DNA: TGCGCCAGCAGCCAAGATAGCAGGGAGGGTTACGAGCAGTACTTC. This translates into CASSQDSREGYEQYF.

The J gene is TRBJ1-5, the V gene TRBV15, with a possible D match to TRBD1 (6 bases). V was cut by 1 base and J by 6 bases, with 13 bases left in between. The CDR3 totals 15 residues. From germline, CDR1 is LNHNV and CDR2 YYDKDF (reference sequence). The chain's CDR3 is CATSRAGRTAQPQHF. The CDR3 DNA reads TGTGCCACCAGCAGAGCGGGTAGGACAGCTCAGCCCCAGCATTTT.

This chain uses TRBV18 with TRBJ1-2; D not certain. The germline V gene encodes CDR1 KGHSH and CDR2 LQKENI. V gave up 8 bases and J gave up 6 bases, with 19 bases separating them. The CDR3 extends over 14 amino acids. CDR3 loop: CASPTALRAHGYTF. The DNA of the CDR3 is TGTGCCAGCCCGACCGCACTTCGGGCTCATGGCTACACCTTC.

J is TRBJ1-3 and V is TRBV14; D remains ambiguous. CDR3 size: 15 residues. Trimming shortened V by 2 bases and J by 2 bases, and 10 bases separated the two germline ends. Germline assignment: CDR1 SGHDN and CDR2 FVKESK. This CDR3 reads CASSQQVPPGNTIYF. Here the CDR3 DNA reads TGTGCCAGCAGCCAACAGGTTCCGCCTGGAAACACCATATATTTT.

This clone was recorded a few times. The V gene is TRBV7-9, the J gene TRBJ1-6, with D tentatively TRBD1 (5 bases). Germline values: CDR1 SEHNR, CDR2 FQNEAQ (reference sequence). CDR3 length: 15 residues. V lost 5 bases and J lost 7, with 15 bases in between. CDR3 protein: CASSQGELGNSPLHF. CDR3 bases: TGTGCCAGCAGCCAAGGGGAATTGGGGAATTCACCCCTCCACTTT.

This clone turned up a few times. At the DNA level, this CDR3 is encoded by other sequences in the same sample as well. This rearrangement joins TRBV7-9 to TRBJ1-5; D possibly corresponds to TRBD1 (5 bases). The CDR3 totals 14 residues. Germline V gives CDR1 SEHNR, CDR2 FQNEAQ (reference sequence). The ends were cut back, 1 base at V and 6 bases at J, with 10 bases in the middle. Here the CDR3 reads CASSLGQGGQPQHF. The CDR3 coding sequence is TGTGCCAGCAGCTTAGGCCAGGGCGGTCAGCCCCAGCATTTT.

The V and J genes are TRBV4-1 and TRBJ2-6; D gene uncertain. The V and J ends lost 3 bases and 2 bases respectively, with 14 bases between them. CDR1 MGHRA and CDR2 YSYEKL come from the germline V gene. CDR3 length: 17 residues. CDR3 sequence: CASSQLESGPGANVLTF. For the CDR3, the DNA is TGCGCCAGCAGCCAGCTAGAATCTGGGCCTGGGGCCAACGTCCTGACTTTC.

This clone was seen more than once but under ten times. The chain joins TRBV5-4 to TRBJ1-2; TRBD1 is a possible D gene (5 bases). The germline V gene has CDR1 SGHNT and CDR2 YYREEE (reference sequence). V shed 0 bases and J shed 4 bases, with 13 bases lying between them. The CDR3 covers 15 residues. The CDR3 DNA reads TGTGCCAGCAGCTTGGCCGGGGCAGGGATCTATGGCTACACCTTC. Protein product: CASSLAGAGIYGYTF. Using reference TRBV5-4 and TRBJ1-2 for the parts outside the CDR3, the full variable domain is ETGVTQSPTHLIKTRGQQVTLRCSSQSGHNTVSWYQQALGQGPQFIFQYYREEENGRGNFPPRFSGLQFPNYSSELNVNALELDDSALYLCASSLAGAGIYGYTFGSGTRLTVV.

V is TRBV6-5 and J is TRBJ1-1; D unclear. CDR3 length: 11 amino acids. V lost 9 bases, J lost 5 bases, and 10 bases lay in between. Per germline, CDR1 MNHEY and CDR2 SVGAGI. The CDR3 spells CASRVRTEAFF. The CDR3 DNA sequence: TGTGCCAGTCGGGTGAGGACTGAAGCTTTCTTT.

The chain recombines TRBV4-1 with TRBJ2-2; the match to TRBD1 covers 9 bases. Looked up from germline, CDR1 is MGHRA and CDR2 is YSYEKL. This CDR3 is built from 14 residues. With 7 bases clipped from V and 5 bases from J, the junction kept 5 bases outside the gene matches. The CDR3 sequence: CASNTDRGTGELFF. CDR3 sequence (DNA): TGCGCCAGCAACACAGACAGGGGGACCGGGGAGCTGTTTTTT.

The gene calls are TRBV19 and TRBJ1-2; no clear D gene. V was shortened by 5 bases and J by 2 bases, with 15 bases between the two germline ends. In germline, CDR1 is LNHDA, CDR2 SQIVND (reference sequence). The CDR3 has 15 amino acids. CDR3 in DNA: TGTGCCAGTAGTCCTGGACCCTCGAGCAACTATGGCTACACCTTC. Its protein is CASSPGPSSNYGYTF.

This clone was seen only a few times. The V gene is TRBV18, the J gene TRBJ1-5; D not certain. Germline V gives CDR1 KGHSH, CDR2 LQKENI. This CDR3 region has 13 residues. The ends were cut back, 3 bases at V and 0 bases at J, with 3 bases in the middle. The CDR3 loop reads CASSPTSNQPQHF. Here the CDR3 DNA reads TGTGCCAGCTCACCGACTAGCAATCAGCCCCAGCATTTT.

The chain couples TRBV5-1 to TRBJ1-2; 7 bases are a match to TRBD1. Germline values: CDR1 SGHRS, CDR2 YFSETQ. Losses at the gene ends were 8 bases for V and 5 bases for J; bases not matched to a gene: 6. The CDR3 is made up of 12 amino acids. Here the CDR3 DNA reads TGCGCCAGTACCGGGACAGAGTATGGCTACACCTTC. Its protein is CASTGTEYGYTF. The full variable domain, rest sourced from reference TRBV5-1 and TRBJ1-2, is KAGVTQTPRYLIKTRGQQVTLSCSPISGHRSVSWYQQTPGQGLQFLFEYFSETQRNKGNFPGRFSGRQFSNSRSEMNVSTLELGDSALYLCASTGTEYGYTFGSGTRLTVV.

The rearrangement joins TRBV15 to TRBJ2-1; D gene unclear. The CDR3 runs 15 residues. CDR1 LNHNV and CDR2 YYDKDF come from the germline V gene (reference sequence). V was trimmed by 0 bases and J by 2 bases, leaving 8 bases between them. The CDR3 here is CATSRDTKPYNEQFF. CDR3 sequence (DNA): TGTGCCACCAGCAGAGATACTAAGCCCTACAATGAGCAGTTCTTC.

The gene calls are TRBV27 and TRBJ2-7; D could derive from TRBD1 or TRBD2 (5 bases each). Germline lookup yields CDR1 MNHEY and CDR2 SMNVEV (reference sequence). Trimming cost V 3 bases and J 9 bases, with 15 bases left between them. The CDR3 consists of 13 residues. The CDR3 region is CASSFGAYGWQYF. CDR3 sequence (DNA): TGTGCCAGCAGTTTCGGGGCGTATGGTTGGCAGTACTTC.

The count of this clone is one. The rearrangement joins TRBV6-4 to TRBJ1-1, with D unresolved. The CDR3 totals 14 residues. Germline values: CDR1 MRHNA, CDR2 SNTAGT. Trimming took 5 bases from V and 1 from J, leaving 11 bases between them. The CDR3 sequence is CASSLSASNTEAFF. CDR3 DNA sequence: TGTGCCAGCAGTCTGTCCGCCTCGAACACTGAAGCTTTCTTT.

V is TRBV6-1 and J is TRBJ1-1; the D gene is possibly TRBD1 (5 bases). CDR3 size: 14 residues. V lost 2 bases to trimming and J lost 10 bases, with 17 bases between them. Germline-derived CDR1 and CDR2 are MNHNS and SASEGT. The CDR3 protein is CASSENGGGRGAFF. The CDR3 coding sequence is TGTGCCAGCAGTGAAAATGGTGGGGGACGGGGAGCTTTCTTT.

This chain's CDR3 is CASRPHPGTETQYF. As DNA, the CDR3 is TGTGCCAGCAGGCCTCATCCAGGGACGGAGACCCAGTACTTC. The gene calls are TRBV11-2 and TRBJ2-5; the D call may be TRBD1 or TRBD2 (5 bases each). Germline V gene lookup returns CDR1 SGHAT and CDR2 FQNNGV. Between the trimmed V and J ends, which lost 6 bases and 5 bases, there was a span of 16 bases. The CDR3 covers 14 residues.